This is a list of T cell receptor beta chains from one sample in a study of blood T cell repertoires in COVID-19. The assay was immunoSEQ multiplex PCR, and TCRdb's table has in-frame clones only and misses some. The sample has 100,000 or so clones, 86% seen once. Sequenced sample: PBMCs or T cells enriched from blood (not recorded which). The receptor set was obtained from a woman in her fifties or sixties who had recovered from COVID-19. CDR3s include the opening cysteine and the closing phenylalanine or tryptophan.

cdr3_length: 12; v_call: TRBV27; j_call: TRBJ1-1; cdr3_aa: CASISDRDEAFF
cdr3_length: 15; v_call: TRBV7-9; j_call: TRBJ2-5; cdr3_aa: CASSFELAAQETQYF
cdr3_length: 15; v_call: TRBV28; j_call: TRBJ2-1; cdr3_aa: CATDGGTSSYNEQFF
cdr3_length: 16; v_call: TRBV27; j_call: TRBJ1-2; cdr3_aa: CASSLNPTGEVGGYTF
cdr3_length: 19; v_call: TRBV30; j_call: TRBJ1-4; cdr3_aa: CAWSQNLPISWTDYEKLFF
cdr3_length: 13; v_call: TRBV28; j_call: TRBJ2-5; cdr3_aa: CASRGQGEETQYF
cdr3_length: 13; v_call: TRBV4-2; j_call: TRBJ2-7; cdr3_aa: CASSQGPGGEQYF
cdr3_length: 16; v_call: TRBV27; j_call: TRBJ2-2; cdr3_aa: CASSLWTGSPTGELFF
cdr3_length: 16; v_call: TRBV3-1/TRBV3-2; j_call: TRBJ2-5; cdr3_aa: CASSSKPTGLQETQYF
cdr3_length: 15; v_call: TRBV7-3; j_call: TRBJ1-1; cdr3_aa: CASSAPGSSNTEAFF
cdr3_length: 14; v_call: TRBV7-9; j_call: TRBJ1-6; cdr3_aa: CASSLGQDNSPLHF
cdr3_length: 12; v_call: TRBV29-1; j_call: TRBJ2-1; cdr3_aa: CSVRSSYNEQFF
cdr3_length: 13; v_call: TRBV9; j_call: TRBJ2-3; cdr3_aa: CASSVDSLDTQYF
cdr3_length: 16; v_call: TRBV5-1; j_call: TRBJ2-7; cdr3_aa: CASSPQKDRSSYEQYF
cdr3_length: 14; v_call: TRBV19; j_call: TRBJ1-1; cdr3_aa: CASSIVQGASEAFF
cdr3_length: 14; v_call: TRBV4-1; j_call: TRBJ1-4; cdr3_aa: CASSQVQGNEKLFF
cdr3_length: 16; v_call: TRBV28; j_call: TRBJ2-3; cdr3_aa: CASRDDRAPSTDTQYF
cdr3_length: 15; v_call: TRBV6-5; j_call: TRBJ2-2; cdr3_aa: CASSPRTENTGELFF
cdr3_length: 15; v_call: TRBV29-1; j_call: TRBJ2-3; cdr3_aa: CSVAGTSSSTDTQYF
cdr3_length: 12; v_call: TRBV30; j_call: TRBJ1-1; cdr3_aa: CAFGEWNTEAFF
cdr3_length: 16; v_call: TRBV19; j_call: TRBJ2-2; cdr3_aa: CASFPTLGGDTGELFF
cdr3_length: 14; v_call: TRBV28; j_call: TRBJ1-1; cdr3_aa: CASSLTGGNTEAFF
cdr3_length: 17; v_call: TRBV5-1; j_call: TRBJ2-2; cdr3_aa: CASSSNRGGPRTGELFF
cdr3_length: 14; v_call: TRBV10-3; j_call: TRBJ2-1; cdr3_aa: CAISTGEGYNEQFF
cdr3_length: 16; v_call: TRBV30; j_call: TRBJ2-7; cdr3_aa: CAWSQKRGPGTYEQYF
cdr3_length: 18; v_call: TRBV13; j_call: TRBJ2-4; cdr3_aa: CASSPRLGDSESGNIQYF
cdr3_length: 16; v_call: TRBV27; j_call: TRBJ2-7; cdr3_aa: CASSRTVAGASYEQYF
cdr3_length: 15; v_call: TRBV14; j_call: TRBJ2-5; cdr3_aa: CASSQVALYQETQYF
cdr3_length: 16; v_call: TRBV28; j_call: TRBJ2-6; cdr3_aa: CASPRQGLSGANVLTF